The next 10 T cell receptor beta chains were all read from a single sample in a study of human T cells and chemical hapten exposure. TCRdb redid the calling of the RACE reads with MiXCR, one entry per CDR3 protein. The sample holds 340,000 or so distinct CDR3 sequences, under 9% seen once. Described time point: patch test 1, 2 weeks after DPC sensitization. As for treatment: therapeutic diphenylcyclopropenone sensitization with weekly scalp DPC. The sequencing here drew on whole blood, taken in connection with sensitization to the hapten diphenylcyclopropenone (DPC). These receptors came from a woman between 18 and 29 years old with alopecia areata. Some clones in this sample may be carry-over from other donors' samples.

This clonotype was counted at least ten times. The chain links TRBV18 to TRBJ2-7, with TRBD1 matching 9 bases. The germline CDR1 and CDR2 sequences are KGHSH and LQKENI. The CDR3 spans 14 residues. Trimming at V came to 6 bases and at J to 4 bases, leaving 7 bases not matched to a gene. The CDR3 protein is CASSSQGATYEQYF. DNA of the CDR3: TGTGCCAGCTCCTCACAGGGGGCTACGTACGAGCAGTACTTC.

In this sample, this clonotype turned up many times. The chain recombines TRBV7-2 with TRBJ2-3; D unresolved. Germline CDR1 is SGHTA and CDR2 is FQGNSA. The germline V and J ends were trimmed by 0 bases and 4 bases, with 14 bases remaining between them. This CDR3 is 16 amino acids long. The CDR3 region has the DNA TGTGCCAGCAGCTTAGCGCAAGGGCACCGTGCAGATACGCAGTATTTT. This translates into CASSLAQGHRADTQYF.

At least ten counts were recorded for this clonotype. The chain uses TRBV27 and TRBJ1-5, with 8 bases fitting TRBD1. The CDR3 length is 15 residues. V trimming: 6 bases; J trimming: 6 bases; junction bases outside the gene matches: 10. CDR1 is MNHEY and CDR2 is SMNVEV in the germline V gene (reference sequence). This CDR3 reads CASRTGAISSQPQHF. Written as DNA, the CDR3 is TGTGCCAGCAGGACAGGGGCGATAAGTAGTCAGCCCCAGCATTTT.

This chain joins TRBV12-3 or TRBV12-4 and TRBJ2-3, with TRBD2 matching 10 bases. The junction had 4 bases not matched to a gene; V was cut back by 3 bases and J by 1 base. CDR3 length equals 16 residues. This CDR3 reads CASSFRSGGGTDTQYF. For the CDR3, the DNA is TGTGCCAGCAGTTTTCGGAGCGGGGGGGGCACAGATACGCAGTATTTT.

This clonotype appeared a few times. The chain links TRBV6-5 to TRBJ1-6; D not certain. CDR3 length: 13 amino acids. CDR1 MNHEY and CDR2 SVGAGI come from the germline V gene. V shed 9 bases and J shed 7 bases, with 13 bases lying between them. CDR3 DNA sequence: TGTGCCAGTTCACAGATCGGGAATTCACCCCTCCACTTT. Translated: CASSQIGNSPLHF.

This clonotype was seen a handful of times. V and J are TRBV10-3 and TRBJ2-5, with 7 bases lining up with TRBD1. Germline V gene data show CDR1 as ENHRY and CDR2 as SYGVKD. The CDR3 is 13 residues long. The V gene end was trimmed by 7 bases and the J gene end by 4 bases; junction bases not matched to a gene: 6. The CDR3 bases are TGTGCCATCACCGGGACAGAGGGAGAGACCCAGTACTTC. Translation gives CAITGTEGETQYF.

This clonotype was observed a few times. This sequence joins TRBV2 and TRBJ2-6; D gene ambiguous. Germline V gene lookup returns CDR1 SNHLY and CDR2 FYNNEI. V was pared by 4 bases and J by 0 bases, with 10 bases between. The CDR3 sequence is 16 residues long. The CDR3 bases are TGTGCCAGCAGTGCAATACGCAGCTCTGGGGCCAACGTCCTGACTTTC. Translated: CASSAIRSSGANVLTF.

This clonotype was seen a few times. The CDR3 protein is CASRINQAGVYEQYF. The CDR3 bases are TGTGCCAGCAGAATTAATCAGGCAGGAGTCTACGAGCAGTACTTC. The chain couples TRBV28 to TRBJ2-7, with D hard to call. Germline CDR1 MDHEN, CDR2 SYDVKM. Trimming pared 6 bases from V and 3 bases from J, leaving 18 bases between. The CDR3 is made up of 15 amino acids.

This clonotype was seen a few times. The chain combines TRBV7-9 with TRBJ1-1; the match to TRBD1 covers 9 bases. The trim removed 5 bases at V and 1 base at J, leaving 8 bases unmatched. There are 16 residues in the CDR3. The germline gives CDR1 SEHNR, CDR2 FQNEAQ (reference sequence). This CDR3 reads CASSIGQGNWNTEAFF. CDR3 nucleotides: TGTGCCAGCAGCATCGGACAGGGGAATTGGAACACTGAAGCTTTCTTT.

This clonotype has just a few counts. The V call is TRBV20-1, the J call TRBJ2-4; 7 nucleotides agree with TRBD1. Germline V gene lookup returns CDR1 DFQATT and CDR2 SNEGSKA (reference sequence). J was trimmed by 8 bases and V by 5 bases; bases with no gene match: 12. This CDR3 is built from 14 residues. The CDR3: CSAPQARGRDIQYF. In nucleotides, the CDR3 is TGCAGTGCTCCCCAGGCGAGGGGGCGTGACATTCAGTACTTC.